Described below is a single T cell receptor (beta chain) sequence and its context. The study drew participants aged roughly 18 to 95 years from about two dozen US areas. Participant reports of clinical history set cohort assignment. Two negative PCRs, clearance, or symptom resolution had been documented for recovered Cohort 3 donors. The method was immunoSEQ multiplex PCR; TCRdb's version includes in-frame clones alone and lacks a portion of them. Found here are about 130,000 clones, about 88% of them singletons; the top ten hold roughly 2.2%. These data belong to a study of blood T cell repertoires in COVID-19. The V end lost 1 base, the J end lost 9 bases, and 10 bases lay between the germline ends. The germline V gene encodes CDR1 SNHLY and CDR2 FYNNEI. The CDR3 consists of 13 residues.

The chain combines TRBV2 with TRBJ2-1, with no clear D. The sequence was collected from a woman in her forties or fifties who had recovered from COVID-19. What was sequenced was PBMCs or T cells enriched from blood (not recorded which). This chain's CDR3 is CASSEGATLEQFF. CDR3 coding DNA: TGTGCCAGCAGTGAAGGGGCCACGCTTGAGCAGTTCTTC.